Sequencing of this TCR beta chain was carried out in a study of cytomegalovirus exposure and HLA in healthy donors. Study-wide results and caveats: The authors listed roughly 150 TCR beta chains as cytomegalovirus-associated. Common viral pathogens seemed, in a later analysis, to connect with several of the most significant clusters. TCR beta V- and J-gene trimming was later associated with a missense DCLRE1C variant.

In the PCR, 60 Vbeta and 13 Jbeta primers were used. Profiling relied on immunoSEQ multiplex PCR, and the TCRdb table lists in-frame clones only, not all of them. The sample lists some 52,000 clones, 73% occurring once. This clone was counted a few times. Its target is not known. Trimming shortened V by 7 bases and J by 3 bases, and 12 bases separated the two germline ends. The CDR3 sequence is 13 residues long. The V gene's germline CDR1 is MNHEY and CDR2 SVGAGI. This chain joins TRBV6-5 and TRBJ1-1, with D possibly matching TRBD1 (5 bases). Material for sequencing was PBMCs. The clonotype was recovered from a man younger than 30 in good health and CMV-seronegative. The CDR3 reads CASKISGYTEAFF. CDR3 nucleotides: TGTGCCAGCAAAATCTCAGGGTACACTGAAGCTTTCTTT.